One T cell receptor beta chain is described in this entry. The data were obtained in a study of glioma-infiltrating T cells after dendritic cell vaccination. For the study at large: Glioblastoma patients came from Phase I and II dendritic cell vaccination trials. Patients received autologous tumor lysate-pulsed dendritic cell vaccination between about 2003 and 2013. Dendritic cells derived from monocytes and pulsed with autologous tumor lysate formed the vaccine. Three intradermal dendritic cell vaccine injections were given every two weeks.

The CDR3 runs 17 residues. CDR1 and CDR2 (germline): LNHDA, SQIVND (reference sequence). J lost 7 bases, V lost 3 bases, and 15 bases had no gene match. Time point specified: after dendritic cell vaccination, including at tumor progression/relapse. Profiled with immunoSEQ multiplex PCR; TCRdb holds only in-frame clones, not every one. Of fewer than 75,000 clones detected, over 65% appear once; the ten largest clones hold about 8.3%. The sequencing here drew on blood, taken after dendritic cell vaccination. The sequence was collected from a human donor with glioblastoma. The rearrangement joins TRBV19 to TRBJ2-5; 9 bases map to TRBD2. The CDR3 spells CASSISFGLAGSGTQYF. The CDR3 nucleotides read TGTGCCAGTAGTATTTCTTTCGGCCTAGCGGGGAGCGGGACCCAGTACTTC. Together with reference TRBV19 and TRBJ2-5, the CDR3 gives the full variable domain: DGGITQSPKYLFRKEGQNVTLSCEQNLNHDAMYWYRQDPGQGLRLIYYSQIVNDFQKGDIAEGYSVSREKKESFPLTVTSAQKNPTAFYLCASSISFGLAGSGTQYFGPGTRLLVL.